This T cell receptor beta chain appears in the sequencing data of a study of blood T cell repertoires in COVID-19. For the study at large: Sites in the United States, Italy and Spain provided acute and convalescent COVID-19 samples. PBMCs, B-cell-depleted T cells, or T cells provided the cDNA or gDNA that made up the material.

Per the original methods: Counts of nucleated cells, estimated from reference gene primer amplification, were obtained. The method was immunoSEQ multiplex PCR; TCRdb's version includes in-frame clones alone and lacks a portion of them. The D gene and trimming were derived from the DNA, and the V and J assignments and clone size from that table. The repertoire holds about 190,000 clones, with about 80% as singletons. This CDR3 is 17 amino acids long. Germline-derived CDR1 and CDR2 are SGHRS and YFSETQ. V was trimmed by 4 bases and J by 4 bases, leaving 24 bases between them. The rearrangement uses TRBV5-1 and TRBJ2-7, with D perhaps matching TRBD1 (6 bases). Source material: peripheral blood. This receptor was taken from a man in his sixties with acute or convalescent COVID-19. The CDR3 DNA sequence: TGCGCCAGCAGCAACGACGTATCTACAGGGACGTCATACGAGCAGTACTTC. Translation gives CASSNDVSTGTSYEQYF.